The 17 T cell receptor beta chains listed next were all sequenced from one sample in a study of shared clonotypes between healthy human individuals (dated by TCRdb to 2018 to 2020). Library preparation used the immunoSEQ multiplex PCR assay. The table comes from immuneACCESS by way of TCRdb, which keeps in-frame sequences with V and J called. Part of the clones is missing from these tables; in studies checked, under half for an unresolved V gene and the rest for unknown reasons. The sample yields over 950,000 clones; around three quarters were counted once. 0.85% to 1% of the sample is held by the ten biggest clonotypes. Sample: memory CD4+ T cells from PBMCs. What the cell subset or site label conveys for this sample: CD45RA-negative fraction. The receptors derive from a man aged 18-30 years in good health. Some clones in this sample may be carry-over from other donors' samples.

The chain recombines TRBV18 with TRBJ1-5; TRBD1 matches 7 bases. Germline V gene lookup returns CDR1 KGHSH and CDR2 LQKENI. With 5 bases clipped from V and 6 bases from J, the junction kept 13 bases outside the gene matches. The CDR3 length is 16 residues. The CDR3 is CASSSSAGQERQPQHF. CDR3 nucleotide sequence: TGTGCCAGCTCATCAAGTGCAGGACAGGAACGTCAGCCCCAGCATTTT.

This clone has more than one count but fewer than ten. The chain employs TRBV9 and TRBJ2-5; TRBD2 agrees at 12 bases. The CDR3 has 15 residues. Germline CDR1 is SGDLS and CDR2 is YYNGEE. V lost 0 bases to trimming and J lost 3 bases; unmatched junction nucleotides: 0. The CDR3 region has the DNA TGTGCCAGCAGCGTAGGACTAGCGGGAGAAGAGACCCAGTACTTC. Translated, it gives CASSVGLAGEETQYF.

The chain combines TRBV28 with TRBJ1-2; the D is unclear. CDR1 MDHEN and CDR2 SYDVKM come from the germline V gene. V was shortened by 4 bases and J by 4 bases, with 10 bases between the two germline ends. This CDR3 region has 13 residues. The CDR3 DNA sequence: TGTGCCAGCAGTTCAATAGGACGCTATGGCTACACCTTC. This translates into CASSSIGRYGYTF.

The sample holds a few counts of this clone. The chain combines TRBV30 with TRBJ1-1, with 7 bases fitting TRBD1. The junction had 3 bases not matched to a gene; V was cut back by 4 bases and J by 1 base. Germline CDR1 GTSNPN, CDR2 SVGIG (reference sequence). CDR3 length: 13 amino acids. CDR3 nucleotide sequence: TGTGCCTGGATGCGACAGGGGAACACTGAAGCTTTCTTT. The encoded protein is CAWMRQGNTEAFF.

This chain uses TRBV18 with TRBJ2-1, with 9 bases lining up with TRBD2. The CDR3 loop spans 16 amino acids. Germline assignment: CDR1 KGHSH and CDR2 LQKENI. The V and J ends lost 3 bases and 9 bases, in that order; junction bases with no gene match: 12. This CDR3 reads CASSPLAGASSGEQFF. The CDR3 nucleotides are TGTGCCAGCTCACCCTTAGCGGGAGCATCTTCGGGTGAGCAGTTCTTC.

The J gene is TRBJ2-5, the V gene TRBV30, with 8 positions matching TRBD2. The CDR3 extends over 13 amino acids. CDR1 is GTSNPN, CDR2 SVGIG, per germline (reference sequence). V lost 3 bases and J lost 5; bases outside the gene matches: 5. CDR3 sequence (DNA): TGTGCCTGGAGCGGACTAGCTCGGGAGACCCAGTACTTC. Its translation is CAWSGLARETQYF.

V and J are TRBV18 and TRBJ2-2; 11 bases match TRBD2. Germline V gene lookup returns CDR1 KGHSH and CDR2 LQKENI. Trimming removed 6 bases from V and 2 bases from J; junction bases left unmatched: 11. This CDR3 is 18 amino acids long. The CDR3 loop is CASSPLLLAGGNTGELFF. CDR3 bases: TGTGCCAGCTCGCCTCTTCTCCTAGCGGGAGGAAACACCGGGGAGCTGTTTTTT.

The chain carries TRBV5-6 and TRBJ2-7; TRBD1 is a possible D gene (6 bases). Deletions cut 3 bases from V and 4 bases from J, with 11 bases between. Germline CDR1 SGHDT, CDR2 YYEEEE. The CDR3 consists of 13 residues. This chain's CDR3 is CASSSTGLYEQYF. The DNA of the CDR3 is TGTGCCAGCAGCTCTACAGGGCTTTACGAGCAGTACTTC.

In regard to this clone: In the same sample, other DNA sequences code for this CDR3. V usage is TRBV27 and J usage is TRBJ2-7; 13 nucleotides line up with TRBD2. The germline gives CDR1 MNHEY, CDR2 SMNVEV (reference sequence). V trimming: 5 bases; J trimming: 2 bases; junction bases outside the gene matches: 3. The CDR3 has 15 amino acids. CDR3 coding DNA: TGTGCCAGCAGTCTGGGACTAGCGGGACCCTACGAGCAGTACTTC. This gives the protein CASSLGLAGPYEQYF.

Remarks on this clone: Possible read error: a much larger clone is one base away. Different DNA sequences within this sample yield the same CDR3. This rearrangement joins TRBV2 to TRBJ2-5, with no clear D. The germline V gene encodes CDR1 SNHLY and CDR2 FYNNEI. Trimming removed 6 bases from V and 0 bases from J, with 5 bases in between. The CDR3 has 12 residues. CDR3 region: CASRGYQETQYF. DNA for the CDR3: TGTGCCAGCAGGGGGTACCAAGAGACCCAGTACTTC.

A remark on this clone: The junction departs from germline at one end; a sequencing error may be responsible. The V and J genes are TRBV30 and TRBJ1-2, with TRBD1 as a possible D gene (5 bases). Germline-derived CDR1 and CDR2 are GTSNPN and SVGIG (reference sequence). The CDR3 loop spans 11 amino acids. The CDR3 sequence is CAWSVKERGFF. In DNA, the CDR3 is TGTGCCTGGAGTGTGAAGGAGAGGGGATTCTTC.

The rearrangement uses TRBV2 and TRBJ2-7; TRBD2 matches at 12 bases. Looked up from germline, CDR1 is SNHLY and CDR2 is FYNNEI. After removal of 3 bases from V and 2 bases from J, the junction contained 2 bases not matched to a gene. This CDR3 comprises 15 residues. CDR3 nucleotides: TGTGCCAGCAGTGAGGGACTAGCGGGCGCCTACGAGCAGTACTTC. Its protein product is CASSEGLAGAYEQYF.

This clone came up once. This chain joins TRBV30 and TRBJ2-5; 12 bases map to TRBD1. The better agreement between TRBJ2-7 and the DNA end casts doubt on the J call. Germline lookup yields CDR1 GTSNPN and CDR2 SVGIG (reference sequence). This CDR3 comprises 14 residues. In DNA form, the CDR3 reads TGTGCCTGGAACTTGGGACAGGGGGCGTACGAGCAGTACTTC. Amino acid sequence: CAWNLGQGAYEQYF.

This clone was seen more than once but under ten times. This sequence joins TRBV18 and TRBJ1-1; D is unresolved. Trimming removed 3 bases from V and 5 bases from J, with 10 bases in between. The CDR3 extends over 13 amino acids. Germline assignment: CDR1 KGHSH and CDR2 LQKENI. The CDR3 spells CASSPERTTEAFF. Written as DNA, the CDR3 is TGTGCCAGCTCACCCGAGAGAACGACTGAAGCTTTCTTT.

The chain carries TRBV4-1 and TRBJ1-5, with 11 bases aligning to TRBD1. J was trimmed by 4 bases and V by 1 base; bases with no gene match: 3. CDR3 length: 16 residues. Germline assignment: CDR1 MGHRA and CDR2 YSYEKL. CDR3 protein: CASSQGGTGGNQPQHF. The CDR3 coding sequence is TGCGCCAGCAGCCAAGGGGGGACAGGGGGAAATCAGCCCCAGCATTTT.

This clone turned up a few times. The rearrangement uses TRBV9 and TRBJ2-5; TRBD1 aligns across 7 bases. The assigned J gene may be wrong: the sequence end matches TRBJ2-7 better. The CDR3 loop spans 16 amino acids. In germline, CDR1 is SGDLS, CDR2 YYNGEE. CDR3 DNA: TGTGCCAGCAGCCCACGACAGGGCTCCCTTTCCTACGAGCAGTACTTC. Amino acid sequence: CASSPRQGSLSYEQYF.

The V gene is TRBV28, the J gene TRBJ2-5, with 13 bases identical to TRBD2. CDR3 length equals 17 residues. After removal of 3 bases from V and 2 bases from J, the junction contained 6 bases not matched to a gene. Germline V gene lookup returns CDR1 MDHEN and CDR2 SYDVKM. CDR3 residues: CASSFRTSGGSQETQYF. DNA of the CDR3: TGTGCCAGCAGTTTCCGGACTAGCGGGGGATCGCAAGAGACCCAGTACTTC.